This T cell receptor beta chain comes out of a study of control samples from healthy donors and cancer patients. Libraries were prepared by immunoSEQ multiplex PCR; TCRdb keeps only in-frame clonotypes and omits some of them. This table holds over 15,000 clones, around 84% found once. A word on this clone: The junction departs from the called germline gene at one end, perhaps through a read error.

The CDR3 loop spans 15 amino acids. In germline, CDR1 is MDHEN, CDR2 SYDVKM. Sequencing was carried out using PBMCs. The TCR sequence derives from a man of 80 years or more with head and neck cancer. This chain joins TRBV28 and TRBJ2-3, with 12 bases identical to TRBD2. The CDR3 reads CANSLLAGGTDTQYF. The CDR3 coding sequence is TGTGCCAACAGTCTTCTAGCGGGGGGGACAGATACGCAGTATTTT. Full variable domain (rest looked up from reference TRBV28 and TRBJ2-3): DVKVTQSSRYLVKRTGEKVFLECVQDMDHENMFWYRQDPGLGLRLIYFSYDVKMKEKGDIPEGYSVSREKKERFSLILESASTNQTSMYLCANSLLAGGTDTQYFGPGTRLTVL.